This TCR beta chain was sequenced for a study of cytomegalovirus exposure and HLA in healthy donors. Study details: When over 300 donors were genotyped, roughly 82% of them were found to fall in the Caucasian-associated ancestry cluster.

Study-level findings and limits: With DRB1 most and HLA-C fewest, TCR association rates differed between HLA loci in a later analysis.

PCR primers comprised 60 Vbeta and 13 Jbeta primers. The table came from immunoSEQ multiplex PCR; TCRdb's copy has only in-frame clones and leaves some out. Seen here are 150,000 to 200,000 clones, 71% observed once, and the top ten hold 1.5%. Of note for this clone: Its specificity is unknown.

The V and J ends lost 0 bases and 5 bases, in that order; junction bases with no gene match: 5. Germline V gene data show CDR1 as SGHRS and CDR2 as YFSETQ. There are 16 residues in the CDR3. This chain links TRBV5-1 with TRBJ1-1; 12 bases agree with TRBD1. This TCR came from a girl aged 10 to 17 in good health and CMV-seronegative. The specimen sequenced was PBMCs. This chain's CDR3 is CASSLGDRGRGTEAFF. CDR3 DNA sequence: TGCGCCAGCAGCTTGGGGGACAGGGGGCGAGGGACTGAAGCTTTCTTT.